The 20 T cell receptor beta chains below all came from one sample that was sequenced in a study of cytomegalovirus exposure and HLA in healthy donors (dated by TCRdb to about 2017). Library method: the immunoSEQ multiplex PCR assay. For the multiplex PCR, a mixture combining 60 forward primers for TCR Vbeta segments and 13 reverse primers for TCR Jbeta segments was used. TCRdb provides this immuneACCESS table in a form limited to in-frame rearrangements. Some clones are lacking; in checked studies, under half of them reflect an unresolved V gene, and why the rest are absent is not known. In all, the sample holds more than 45,000 clones, and about 70% of those were seen once. The ten top clones hold 5.5% to 7% of the sample. Sequenced: PBMCs. These receptors were taken from a young man in good health and CMV-seronegative.

The genes are TRBV4-1 and TRBJ1-2; D is possibly TRBD1 (5 bases). Between the trimmed V and J ends, which lost 0 bases and 9 bases, there was a span of 14 bases. Germline CDR1 reads MGHRA; CDR2 reads YSYEKL. The CDR3 is made up of 14 amino acids. The CDR3 is CASSQEGAGTSYTF. In DNA form, the CDR3 reads TGCGCCAGCAGCCAAGAAGGGGCAGGGACTAGCTACACCTTC.

In nucleotides, the CDR3 is TGTGCCAGCAGCTTATCTCTCAGGGGTAGGAACACTGAAGCTTTCTTT. It is translated as CASSLSLRGRNTEAFF. The chain combines TRBV5-6 with TRBJ1-1; a possible D gene is TRBD1 (6 bases). Germline CDR1 and CDR2: SGHDT and YYEEEE. Trimming took 2 bases from V and 1 from J, leaving 15 bases between them. The CDR3 is 16 amino acids.

V usage is TRBV12-5 and J usage is TRBJ2-5; 9 nucleotides agree with TRBD1. This CDR3 is built from 20 residues. V lost 1 base, J lost 1 base, and 16 bases stayed unmatched. The germline V gene has CDR1 LGHNT and CDR2 FRNRAP. For the CDR3, the DNA is TGTGCTAGTGGTTTGGCTTACAACGTCGGGACAGGGTGGGTCCAAGAGACCCAGTACTTC. Translated: CASGLAYNVGTGWVQETQYF.

The chain recombines TRBV29-1 with TRBJ2-5; perhaps TRBD1 as D (7 bases). Judging by the DNA end, TRBJ2-7 fits better; the J call may be wrong. Germline V gene lookup returns CDR1 SQVTM and CDR2 ANQGSEA. This CDR3 contains 13 residues. In DNA form, the CDR3 reads TGCAGCGTTGAGCCAGGGGGAGGTTACGAGCAGTACTTC. The encoded protein is CSVEPGGGYEQYF.

The genes are TRBV6-6 and TRBJ2-7; D is unresolved. The V gene lost 6 bases and the J gene lost 3 bases, with 6 bases spanning the gap. This CDR3 is 11 amino acids long. Looked up from germline, CDR1 is MNHNY and CDR2 is SVGAGI (reference sequence). Here the CDR3 reads CASSHNYEQYF. In DNA form, the CDR3 reads TGTGCCAGCAGCCACAACTACGAGCAGTACTTC.

As concerns this clone: Mismatch with germline at one junction end may stem from a read error. The chain is built from TRBV5-1 and TRBJ1-4; the D gene is possibly TRBD1 (5 bases). Germline V gene data show CDR1 as SGHRS and CDR2 as YFSETQ. The CDR3 consists of 13 residues. The DNA of the CDR3 is TGCGCCGGCAGCTTGTGGGGGGAGGAAAAACTGTTTTTT. Translation gives CAGSLWGEEKLFF.

This clone was seen once. V and J are TRBV10-2 and TRBJ2-1; perhaps TRBD2 as D (6 bases). This CDR3 contains 15 residues. Germline V gene lookup returns CDR1 WSHSY and CDR2 SAAADI. The V and J ends lost 8 bases and 8 bases respectively, with 22 bases between them. The CDR3 reads CASGKTSMVLDEQFF. CDR3 in DNA: TGCGCCAGCGGTAAAACTAGCATGGTCCTCGATGAGCAGTTCTTC.

This clone was counted a few times. This chain connects TRBV5-1 to TRBJ2-1; tentative D call: TRBD2 (6 bases). Germline CDR1 SGHRS, CDR2 YFSETQ. The CDR3 totals 16 residues. The V end lost 0 bases, the J end lost 4 bases, and 14 bases lay between the germline ends. Here the CDR3 reads CASSLASSVPYNEQFF. The CDR3 nucleotides read TGCGCCAGCAGCTTGGCGTCTAGCGTTCCTTACAATGAGCAGTTCTTC.

This chain connects TRBV10-3 to TRBJ2-7, with D perhaps TRBD1 (6 bases). Germline V gives CDR1 ENHRY, CDR2 SYGVKD. Trimming removed 0 bases at V and 3 bases at J, with 15 bases between. This CDR3 has 16 residues. CDR3: CAISESKGQGIYEQYF. Written as DNA, the CDR3 is TGTGCCATCAGTGAGTCGAAGGGGCAGGGGATCTACGAGCAGTACTTC.

This clone showed up just once. The chain joins TRBV5-1 to TRBJ2-7; D not certain. The CDR3 spans 14 residues. V was cut by 4 bases and J by 2 bases, with 13 bases left in between. The germline CDR1 and CDR2 sequences are SGHRS and YFSETQ. This CDR3 is CASSPLAGAYEQYF. The DNA for the CDR3 is TGCGCCAGCAGCCCTTTGGCTGGTGCCTACGAGCAGTACTTC.

This clone showed up just a few times. The chain couples TRBV6-6 to TRBJ2-7; 10 nucleotides match TRBD2. Germline trimming cut 6 bases from V and 5 bases from J; bases unmatched to any gene: 10. Germline assignment: CDR1 MNHNY and CDR2 SVGAGI (reference sequence). CDR3 length equals 15 residues. Written as DNA, the CDR3 is TGTGCCAGCAGCGCCCTAGCGGGAGAGGGCAACGAGCAGTACTTC. Translating it yields CASSALAGEGNEQYF.

The CDR3 loop reads CASRDLASYEQYF. CDR3 sequence (DNA): TGTGCCAGTAGAGATCTAGCGAGCTACGAGCAGTACTTC. The chain combines TRBV19 with TRBJ2-5; possibly TRBD2 for D (6 bases). With the DNA end fitting TRBJ2-7 better, the J assignment may be wrong. In germline, CDR1 is LNHDA, CDR2 SQIVND (reference sequence). The CDR3 is 13 amino acids.

V gene TRBV18 combines with J gene TRBJ2-7; 7 nucleotides match TRBD2. The CDR3 is 16 residues long. Germline V gene sequence: CDR1 KGHSH, CDR2 LQKENI. Germline trimming cut 3 bases from V and 5 bases from J; bases unmatched to any gene: 13. CDR3 in amino acids: CASSPPVWEGLDEQYF. In DNA form, the CDR3 reads TGTGCCAGCTCACCGCCAGTATGGGAGGGGCTCGACGAGCAGTACTTC.

The V and J genes are TRBV5-4 and TRBJ1-1; TRBD1 aligns across 9 bases. Germline CDR1 is SGHNT and CDR2 is YYREEE (reference sequence). This CDR3 contains 16 residues. Unmatched junction bases numbered 3, after V lost 0 bases and J lost 0 bases. The CDR3, as DNA: TGTGCCAGCAGCTTGGACAGGGGGCCGATGAACACTGAAGCTTTCTTT. This sequence encodes CASSLDRGPMNTEAFF.

This chain uses TRBV5-1 with TRBJ1-2; D remains unclear. The V gene's germline CDR1 is SGHRS and CDR2 YFSETQ. The V end lost 2 bases, the J end lost 5 bases, and 16 bases lay between the germline ends. CDR3 length: 15 amino acids. The CDR3 is CASSFEAPVNYGYTF. The CDR3 region has the DNA TGCGCCAGCAGCTTCGAGGCCCCAGTAAATTATGGCTACACCTTC.

The rearrangement joins TRBV19 to TRBJ1-5; D is possibly TRBD1 (6 bases). The CDR3 contains 13 residues. Trimming left V 0 bases short and J 6 bases short, with 6 bases between. Germline loops: CDR1 LNHDA, CDR2 SQIVND (reference sequence). The CDR3 loop is CASSIEGGQPQHF. The CDR3 DNA sequence: TGTGCCAGTAGTATAGAAGGGGGTCAGCCCCAGCATTTT.

This chain joins TRBV5-1 and TRBJ1-1; D not certain. The CDR3 totals 14 residues. Trimming pared 6 bases from V and 8 bases from J, leaving 20 bases between. CDR1 is SGHRS and CDR2 is YFSETQ in the germline V gene. The CDR3 DNA is TGCGCCAGCACCCTGGAGGGCGGGGTGACAGAAGCTTTCTTT. Translated, it gives CASTLEGGVTEAFF.

This chain connects TRBV5-5 to TRBJ1-4; tentative D call: TRBD1 (5 bases). V dropped 4 bases and J dropped 2 bases, with 15 bases sitting between them. This CDR3 region has 16 residues. The germline V gene encodes CDR1 SGHKS and CDR2 YYEKEE (reference sequence). The DNA of the CDR3 is TGTGCCAGCAGCCGCACGCTCGGGGGGACTAATGAAAAACTGTTTTTT. Translation: CASSRTLGGTNEKLFF.

The CDR3 coding sequence is TGTGCCAGTAGTAGATTAGCGGGACTGGGTTTATTTGAGCAGTTCTTC. Its translation: CASSRLAGLGLFEQFF. The V gene is TRBV19, the J gene TRBJ2-1; 8 bases match TRBD2. The CDR3 is made up of 16 amino acids. The germline V gene encodes CDR1 LNHDA and CDR2 SQIVND (reference sequence). V lost 4 bases, J lost 9 bases, and 14 bases stayed unmatched.

V gene TRBV21-1 combines with J gene TRBJ1-5; the listed D gene, TRBD1, was not tested against the DNA. TRBV21-1 is a pseudogene locus. The length of the CDR3 is 15 residues. CDR3 protein: CASSGPGTGHQPQHF. The CDR3 nucleotides read TGTGCCAGCAGCGGGCCTGGGACAGGCCATCAGCCCCAGCATTTT.